The sample holds a few counts of the clone carrying this T cell receptor (beta chain). Its antigen remains unidentified. From RNA transcripts, TCR beta CDR3 regions were amplified. Carried out on the TCR CDR3, a first-round RT-PCR used the HTBI primer set. MiXCR was run by TCRdb on the multiplex PCR reads, yielding one entry per CDR3 protein. The sample has about 420,000 distinct CDR3 sequences; around 15% are singletons. The data were obtained in a study of T cells in Graves' hyperthyroidism and ophthalmopathy. Findings and caveats of the study: Clonotypes that were expanded in thyroid above 0.001 mostly appeared in blood too.

Trimming removed 0 bases at V and 0 bases at J, with 12 bases between. The germline gives CDR1 DFQATT, CDR2 SNEGSKA (reference sequence). The CDR3 loop spans 15 amino acids. Lactation, pregnancy, other autoimmune disease or uncontrolled infection led to exclusion of patients. Source material for PBMCs was about 10 ml fresh peripheral blood. Sequenced: blood. This TCR was sampled from a woman in her late teens or twenties with Graves' hyperthyroidism. The chain carries TRBV20-1 and TRBJ2-7; TRBD2 is a possible D gene (5 bases). The CDR3 sequence: CSARDLDFSSYEQYF. Written as DNA, the CDR3 is TGCAGTGCTAGAGATTTGGACTTCAGCTCCTACGAGCAGTACTTC.